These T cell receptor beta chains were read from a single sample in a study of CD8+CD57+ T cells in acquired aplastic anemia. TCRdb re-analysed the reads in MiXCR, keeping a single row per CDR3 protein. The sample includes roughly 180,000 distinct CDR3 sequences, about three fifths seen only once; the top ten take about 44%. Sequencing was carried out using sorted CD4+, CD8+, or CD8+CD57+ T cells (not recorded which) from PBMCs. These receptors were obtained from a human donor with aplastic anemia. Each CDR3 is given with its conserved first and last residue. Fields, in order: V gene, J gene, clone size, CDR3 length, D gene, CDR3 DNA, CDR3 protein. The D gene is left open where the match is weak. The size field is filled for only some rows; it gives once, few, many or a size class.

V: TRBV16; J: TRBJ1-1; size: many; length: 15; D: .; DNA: TGTGCCAGCAGCCAATCCCAGGGAGGAGTCCCTGAAGCTTTCTTT; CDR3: CASSQSQGGVPEAFF
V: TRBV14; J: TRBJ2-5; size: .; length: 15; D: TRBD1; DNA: TGTGCCAGCAGCCAACCTGGGACAGTCCAAGAGACCCAGTACTTC; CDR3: CASSQPGTVQETQYF
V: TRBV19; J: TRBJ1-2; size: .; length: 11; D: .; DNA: TGTGCCAGCCGAAACGCGGGCGGCTACACCTTC; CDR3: CASRNAGGYTF
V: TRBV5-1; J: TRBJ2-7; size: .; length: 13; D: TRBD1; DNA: TGCGCCAGCAGTTACGACAGGGCCTACGAGCAGTACTTC; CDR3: CASSYDRAYEQYF
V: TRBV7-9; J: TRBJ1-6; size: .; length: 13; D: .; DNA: TGTGCCAGCAGCCTCACACCTGGATCACCCCTCCACTTT; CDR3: CASSLTPGSPLHF
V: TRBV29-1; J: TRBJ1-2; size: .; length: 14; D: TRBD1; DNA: TGCAGCGTGGGACCGGACAGGTTTAACTATGGCTACACCTTC; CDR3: CSVGPDRFNYGYTF
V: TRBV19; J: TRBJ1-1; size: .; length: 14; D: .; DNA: TGTGCCAGTAGTACCCACGGACAGAACACTGAAGCTTTCTTT; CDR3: CASSTHGQNTEAFF
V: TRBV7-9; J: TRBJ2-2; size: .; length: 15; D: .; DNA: TGTGCCAGCAGCTTCGGCGTGTCGGGCACCGGGGAGCTGTTTTTT; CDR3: CASSFGVSGTGELFF
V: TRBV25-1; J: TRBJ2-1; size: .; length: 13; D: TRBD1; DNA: TGTGCCAGCAGTCCCACAGGGGCCAATGAGCAGTTCTTC; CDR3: CASSPTGANEQFF
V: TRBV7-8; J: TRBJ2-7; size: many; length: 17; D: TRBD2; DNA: TGTGCCAGCAGCTGGCCGGGACTAGCGGGGGGGCTGGGGGAGCAGTACTTC; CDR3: CASSWPGLAGGLGEQYF
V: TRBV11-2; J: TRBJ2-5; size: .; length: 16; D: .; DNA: TGTGCCAGCAGCTTAGCGGGGGCGACGTACCAAGAGACCCAGTACTTC; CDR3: CASSLAGATYQETQYF
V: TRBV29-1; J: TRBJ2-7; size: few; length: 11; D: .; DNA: TGCAGCGCTCTCGGGGCTTGGGAGCAGTACTTC; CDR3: CSALGAWEQYF
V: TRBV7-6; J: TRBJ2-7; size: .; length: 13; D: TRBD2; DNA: TGTGCCAGCAGCCGGAGAGCGGGGGGCGAGCAGTACTTC; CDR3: CASSRRAGGEQYF
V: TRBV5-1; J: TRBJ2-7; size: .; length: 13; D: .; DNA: TGCGCCAGCAGCTTGGAAGTGGCCCACGAGCAGTACTTC; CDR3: CASSLEVAHEQYF
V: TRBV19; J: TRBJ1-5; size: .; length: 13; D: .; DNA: TGTGCCAGTAGTCGAGAAGGCAATCAGCCCCAGCATTTT; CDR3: CASSREGNQPQHF
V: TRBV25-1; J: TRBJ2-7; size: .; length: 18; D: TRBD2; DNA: TGTGCCAGCAGCGCTCCCAGGACTAGCGGCCATGTTCGGGACGAGCAGTACTTC; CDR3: CASSAPRTSGHVRDEQYF
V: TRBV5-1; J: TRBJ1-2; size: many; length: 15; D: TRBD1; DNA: TGCGCCAGCAGCTTCTCCGACAGGGGCGGTCGGGGCTACACCTTC; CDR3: CASSFSDRGGRGYTF
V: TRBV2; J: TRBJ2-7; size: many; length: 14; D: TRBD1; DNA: TGTGCCAGTAGTTCCGGGACAGGGGCTTACGAGCAGTACTTC; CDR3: CASSSGTGAYEQYF
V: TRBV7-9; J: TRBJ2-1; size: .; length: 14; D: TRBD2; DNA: TGTGCCAGCAGCTTAACGGGAGGTTGGAATGAGCAGTTCTTC; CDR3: CASSLTGGWNEQFF
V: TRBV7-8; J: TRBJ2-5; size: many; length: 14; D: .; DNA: TGTGCCAGCAGCCACGCCTACAGGCAAGAGACCCAGTACTTC; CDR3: CASSHAYRQETQYF
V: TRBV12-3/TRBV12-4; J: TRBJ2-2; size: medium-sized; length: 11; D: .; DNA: TGTGCCAGCAGTTTTACCGGGGAGCTGTTTTTT; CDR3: CASSFTGELFF
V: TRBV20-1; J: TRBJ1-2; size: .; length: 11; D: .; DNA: TGCAGTATCAGGATTAACTATGGCTACACCTTC; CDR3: CSIRINYGYTF
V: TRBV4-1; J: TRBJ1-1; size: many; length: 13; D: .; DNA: TGCGCCAGCAGCCAACCCGGACGGTCGGTTCTTTTCTTT; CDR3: CASSQPGRSVLFF
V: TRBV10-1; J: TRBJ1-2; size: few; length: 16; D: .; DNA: TGCGCCAGCAGTGAGTGTCGCCAGGGGACCAACTATGGCTACACCTTC; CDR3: CASSECRQGTNYGYTF
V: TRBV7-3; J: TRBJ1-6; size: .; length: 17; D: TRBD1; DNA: TGTGCCAGCAGCTTTACATCAGGGGGTAACGATAATTCACCCCTCCACTTT; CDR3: CASSFTSGGNDNSPLHF
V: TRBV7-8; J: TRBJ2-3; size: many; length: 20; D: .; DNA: TGTGCCAGCAGCTTAAACACTTACTTGATGTCGGGGGCTGACACAGATACGCAGTATTTT; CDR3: CASSLNTYLMSGADTDTQYF
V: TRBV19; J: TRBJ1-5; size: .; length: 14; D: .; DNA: TGTGCCAGTACAAACAGGGAGAGCAATCAGCCCCAGCATTTT; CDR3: CASTNRESNQPQHF
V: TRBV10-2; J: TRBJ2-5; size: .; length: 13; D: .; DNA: TGCGCCAGCAGTGAGTCCGGACTAGGGGGTGAGGACTTC; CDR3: CASSESGLGGEDF
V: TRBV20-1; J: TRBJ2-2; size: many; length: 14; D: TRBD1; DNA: TGCAGTGCCCCCGCAGGGGGATTCACCGGGGAGCTGTTTTTT; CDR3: CSAPAGGFTGELFF
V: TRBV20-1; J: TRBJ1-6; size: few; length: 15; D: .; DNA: TGCAGTGCTAGAGTCCCGGGGCTTGGGAATTCACCCCTCCACTTT; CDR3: CSARVPGLGNSPLHF
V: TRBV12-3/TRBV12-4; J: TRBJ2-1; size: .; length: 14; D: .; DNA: TGTGCCAGCAGTTTAGCGCTGGCCGTCAATGAGCAGTTCTTC; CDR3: CASSLALAVNEQFF
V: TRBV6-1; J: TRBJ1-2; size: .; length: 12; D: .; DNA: TGTGCCAGCAGTGAATCCAACTATGGCTACACCTTC; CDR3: CASSESNYGYTF
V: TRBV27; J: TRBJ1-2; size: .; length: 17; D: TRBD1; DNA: TGTGCCAGCAGTTCTCGAACAGGGGGCCTCTGGGACTATGGCTACACCTTC; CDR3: CASSSRTGGLWDYGYTF
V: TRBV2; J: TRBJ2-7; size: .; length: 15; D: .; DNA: TGTGCCAGCAGTGTCTGGCAGGCCAACTCCTACGAGCAGTACTTC; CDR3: CASSVWQANSYEQYF
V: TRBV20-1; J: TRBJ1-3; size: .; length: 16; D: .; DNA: TGCAGTGCCAGCAGCCCCTTTGAGAGCTCTGGAAACACCATATATTTT; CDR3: CSASSPFESSGNTIYF
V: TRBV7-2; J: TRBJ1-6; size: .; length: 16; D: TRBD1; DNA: TGTGCCAGCAGCTTAGAAAAGGGGGCAGGGAATTCACCCCTCCACTTT; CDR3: CASSLEKGAGNSPLHF
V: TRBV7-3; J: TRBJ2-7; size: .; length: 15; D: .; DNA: TGTGCCAGCAGCCTCTCTTCGGGTCTTGGGTACGAGCAGTACTTC; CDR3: CASSLSSGLGYEQYF
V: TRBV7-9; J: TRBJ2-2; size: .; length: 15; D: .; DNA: TGTGCCAGCAGCTTGCACGGAGGGAACACCGGGGAGCTGTTTTTT; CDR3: CASSLHGGNTGELFF
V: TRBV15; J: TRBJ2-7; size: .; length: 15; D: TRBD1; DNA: TGTGCCACCAGAGAAACAGGGGCGAGCCCCTACGAGCAGTACTTC; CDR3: CATRETGASPYEQYF
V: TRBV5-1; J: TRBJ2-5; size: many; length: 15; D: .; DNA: TGCGCCAGCAGCTTGTTCGGACAGCCCCAAGAGACCCAGTACTTC; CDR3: CASSLFGQPQETQYF
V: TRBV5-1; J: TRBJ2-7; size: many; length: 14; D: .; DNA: TGCGCCAGCAGCTTGGCAGGGCCCCCCTACGAGCAGTACTTC; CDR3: CASSLAGPPYEQYF
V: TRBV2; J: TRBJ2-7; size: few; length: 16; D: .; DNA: TGTGCCAGCAGTGAAATACTTCCGGGGAGCTCCTACGAGCAGTACTTC; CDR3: CASSEILPGSSYEQYF
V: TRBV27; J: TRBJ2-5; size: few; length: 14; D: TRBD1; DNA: TGTGCCAGCAGTTTATTAGGACAGGGAGAGACCCAGTACTTC; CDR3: CASSLLGQGETQYF
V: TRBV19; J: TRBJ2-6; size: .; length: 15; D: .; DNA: TGTGCCAGTATATCGAGGGAGGCTGGGGCCAACGTCCTGACTTTC; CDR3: CASISREAGANVLTF